This T cell receptor (beta chain) was identified during a study of shared clonotypes between healthy human individuals. As concerns this clone: The sample contains more than one DNA sequence encoding this CDR3.

Produced via immunoSEQ multiplex PCR; TCRdb's table is partial and in-frame only. Seen here are 550,000 to 700,000 clones, about 80% observed once, and the top ten hold around 2%. The sequencing sample was made of memory CD4+ T cells sorted from blood. The subset: CD45RA-negative fraction. The source is a woman aged 25 to 39 in good health.

CDR3 coding DNA: TGCGCCAGCAGCTTAGAGGGCGGATACAATGAGCAGTTCTTC. It is translated as CASSLEGGYNEQFF. V is TRBV5-1 and J is TRBJ2-1; D might be TRBD2 (5 bases). The CDR3 length is 14 residues. Germline CDR1 is SGHRS and CDR2 is YFSETQ. The V end was cut by 2 bases, the J end by 4 bases, with 10 bases between.